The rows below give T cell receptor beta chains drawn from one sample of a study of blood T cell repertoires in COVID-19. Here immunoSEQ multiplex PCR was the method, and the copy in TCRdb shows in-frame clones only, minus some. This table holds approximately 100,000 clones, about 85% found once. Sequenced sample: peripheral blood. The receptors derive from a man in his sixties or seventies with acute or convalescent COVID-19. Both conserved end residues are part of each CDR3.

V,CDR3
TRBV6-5,CASSYSTDPGVYGYTF
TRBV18,CASSPSTGLDEKLFF
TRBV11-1,CASSLVTGSSTGELFF
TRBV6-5,CASRRRQGNYGYTF
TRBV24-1,CATSDRFGSSYNEQFF
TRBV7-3,CASSLYGQGAYTGELFF
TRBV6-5,CASTPVSEVGEQFF
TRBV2,CASSELPGNSPLHF
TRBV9,CASSPTTGNGVDTQYF
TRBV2,CASILGLAGNEQFF
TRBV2,CASSEARAGEQYF
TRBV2,CASSEQTVGRANQPQHF
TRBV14,CASSQEQDYTDTQYF
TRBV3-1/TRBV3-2,CASSRNGAGGHGYTF
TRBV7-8,CASSRTGGITEAFF
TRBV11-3,CASSHGTARRTGELFF
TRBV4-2,CASSQDLAGVGNEQFF
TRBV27,CASSDRQGRYEAFF
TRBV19,CASSILDQPQHF
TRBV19,CASAPGQTSSYEQYF
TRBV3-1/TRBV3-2,CASSPQTGGRMNTEAFF
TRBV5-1,CASSLGDRGPIGGTEAFF
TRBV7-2,CASSLLAGAIDTQYF
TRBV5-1,CASSPGLAGEETQYF
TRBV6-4,CASSDTDGSYNEQFF
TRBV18,CASSLRRHATNEKLFF
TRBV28,CASSNQGTNEKLFF
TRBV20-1,CSARTRKAFF
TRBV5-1,CASSLTNRAANEKLFF
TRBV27,CASSPPGGWNEQFF
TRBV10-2,CASSERSSGADTQYF
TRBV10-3,CAISGGTLSGNTIYF
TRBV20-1,CSAIDRGPHEQYF
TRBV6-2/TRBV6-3,CASSGRLAGVIWGNTDTQYF
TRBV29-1,CSVGDRPDSPLHF
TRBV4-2,CASSQGASGDVEKLFF
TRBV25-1,CASSAFHEQYF
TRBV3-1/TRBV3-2,CASRVGGMNTEAFF
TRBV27,CASSLRSANYGYTF
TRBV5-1,CASSPDPRVNYGYTF
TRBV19,CASSIYGKLAEAFF
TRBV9,CASSVDQAPQYF
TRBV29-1,CSVEQGEGYEQYF